Here is one TCR beta chain with its context. Methods used by the authors: Quantification of nucleated cells was approximated via reference gene primer amplification. Data came from immunoSEQ multiplex PCR; TCRdb stores just in-frame clones and leaves some out. That table gives V, J and clone size, and the DNA gave D and trimming. This table holds 400,000 to 450,000 clones, 80% to 90% found once. Donors of Cohort 3 who recovered were those that had two negative PCRs, clearance, or symptom resolution. This sample is part of a study of blood T cell repertoires in COVID-19. Study at large: Samples taken during acute and convalescent COVID-19 were collected in the United States, Italy and Spain.

Germline V gene data show CDR1 as MNHEY and CDR2 as SVGAGI. This CDR3 spans 15 amino acids. The germline V and J ends were trimmed by 0 bases and 4 bases, with 12 bases remaining between them. This receptor was taken from a man aged 30 to 39 who had recovered from COVID-19. Sequencing used PBMCs or T cells enriched from blood (not recorded which). The chain joins TRBV6-5 to TRBJ1-2; D is possibly TRBD1 (6 bases). CDR3 DNA: TGTGCCAGCAGTTACTCGGGAACGACAGGCTATGGCTACACCTTC. Translated: CASSYSGTTGYGYTF.